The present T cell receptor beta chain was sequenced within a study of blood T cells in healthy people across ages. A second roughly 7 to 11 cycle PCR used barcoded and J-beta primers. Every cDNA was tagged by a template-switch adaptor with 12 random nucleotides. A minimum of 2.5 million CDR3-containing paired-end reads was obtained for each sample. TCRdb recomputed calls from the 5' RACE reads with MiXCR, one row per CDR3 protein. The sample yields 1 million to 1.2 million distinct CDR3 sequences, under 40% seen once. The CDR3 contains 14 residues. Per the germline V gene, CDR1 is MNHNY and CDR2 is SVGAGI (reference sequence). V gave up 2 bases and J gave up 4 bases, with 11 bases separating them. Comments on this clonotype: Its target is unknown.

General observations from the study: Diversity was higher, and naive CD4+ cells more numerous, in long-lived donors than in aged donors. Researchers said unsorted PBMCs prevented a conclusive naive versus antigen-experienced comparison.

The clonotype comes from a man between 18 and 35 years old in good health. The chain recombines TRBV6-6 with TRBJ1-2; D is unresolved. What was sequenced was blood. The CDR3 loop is CASSYEAGVYGYTF. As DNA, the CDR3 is TGTGCCAGCAGTTACGAAGCCGGAGTCTATGGCTACACCTTC.